These 13 T cell receptor beta chains came from one sample sequenced in a study of metastatic and nonmetastatic thyroid tumors. TCRdb re-called clones from the PCR reads using MiXCR. Of 3,000 or so clones in the sample, roughly 35% are singletons; the top ten hold about 20%. No patient received treatment before thyroid surgery. Sample: tumor tissue. These receptors were taken from a female donor with papillary thyroid cancer or a benign thyroid nodule (not recorded which). Some clones in this sample may be carry-over from other donors' samples.

In its sample, this clone ranks as large. The chain carries TRBV4-3 and TRBJ1-1, with D perhaps TRBD1 (5 bases). V was trimmed by 0 bases and J by 0 bases, leaving 8 bases between them. CDR1 LGHNA and CDR2 YSLEER come from the germline V gene. This CDR3 has 15 amino acids. The CDR3 region has the DNA TGCGCCAGCAGCCAAGATCGGGGGATGAACACTGAAGCTTTCTTT. This encodes CASSQDRGMNTEAFF.

This clone was seen once. The V and J genes are TRBV20-1 and TRBJ2-1; D call uncertain. CDR1 DFQATT and CDR2 SNEGSKA come from the germline V gene (reference sequence). CDR3 length: 15 residues. Trimming left V 0 bases short and J 8 bases short, with 17 bases between. Here the CDR3 reads CSARDWQEAQHEQFF. DNA of the CDR3: TGCAGTGCTAGAGATTGGCAAGAAGCCCAACATGAGCAGTTCTTC.

J is TRBJ2-7 and V is TRBV19; D possibly uses TRBD1 or TRBD2 (5 bases each). V lost 5 bases to trimming and J lost 4 bases, with 18 bases between them. From germline, CDR1 is LNHDA and CDR2 SQIVND (reference sequence). This CDR3 comprises 15 residues. The CDR3 DNA sequence: TGTGCCAGTAGTCCCGTCGAGGGCAGGGAATACGAGCAGTACTTC. It specifies CASSPVEGREYEQYF.

V and J are TRBV7-9 and TRBJ2-7; 9 nucleotides align to TRBD1. The CDR3 length is 14 residues. Germline V gene sequence: CDR1 SEHNR, CDR2 FQNEAQ (reference sequence). Losses at the gene ends were 4 bases for V and 3 bases for J; bases not matched to a gene: 4. The CDR3 loop reads CASSSGTGYYEQYF. The CDR3 region has the DNA TGTGCCAGCAGCTCCGGGACAGGGTACTACGAGCAGTACTTC.

The chain uses TRBV30 and TRBJ2-1; 9 nucleotides match TRBD2. The CDR3 totals 14 residues. J was trimmed by 7 bases and V by 2 bases; bases with no gene match: 6. Germline CDR1 and CDR2: GTSNPN and SVGIG (reference sequence). The CDR3 reads CAWSLSGRLNEQFF. The CDR3 DNA reads TGTGCCTGGAGTCTTAGCGGGAGACTGAATGAGCAGTTCTTC.

This clone was counted a few times. The chain has TRBV28 and TRBJ2-7; D assignment may be TRBD1 or TRBD2 (5 bases each). The CDR3 totals 14 residues. The V and J ends lost 7 bases and 0 bases respectively, with 13 bases between them. Germline loops: CDR1 MDHEN, CDR2 SYDVKM. Written as DNA, the CDR3 is TGTGCCAGCACTCGGGACGGTCACTCCTACGAGCAGTACTTC. Translated: CASTRDGHSYEQYF. The full variable domain, rest sourced from reference TRBV28 and TRBJ2-7, is DVKVTQSSRYLVKRTGEKVFLECVQDMDHENMFWYRQDPGLGLRLIYFSYDVKMKEKGDIPEGYSVSREKKERFSLILESASTNQTSMYLCASTRDGHSYEQYFGPGTRLTVT.

This clone showed up just once. The V and J genes are TRBV5-4 and TRBJ1-2; tentatively, D is TRBD1 (5 bases). The germline CDR1 and CDR2 sequences are SGHNT and YYREEE (reference sequence). CDR3 length equals 18 residues. With 3 bases removed from V and 6 bases from J, the gap between germline ends came to 27 bases. CDR3 sequence: CASSSGVSPGYGADGYTF. CDR3 DNA: TGTGCCAGCAGCTCGGGGGTGTCGCCGGGATATGGGGCTGATGGCTACACCTTC. The whole variable domain, filled in from reference TRBV5-4 and TRBJ1-2, reads ETGVTQSPTHLIKTRGQQVTLRCSSQSGHNTVSWYQQALGQGPQFIFQYYREEENGRGNFPPRFSGLQFPNYSSELNVNALELDDSALYLCASSSGVSPGYGADGYTFGSGTRLTVV.

The J gene is TRBJ2-3, the V gene TRBV11-2; the D gene is possibly TRBD2 (6 bases). Per germline, CDR1 SGHAT and CDR2 FQNNGV. The CDR3 totals 14 residues. Trimming took 6 bases from V and 5 from J, leaving 15 bases between them. The CDR3 nucleotides read TGTGCCAGCAGTTACTCGGGGGTTTTAGATACGCAGTATTTT. This codes for CASSYSGVLDTQYF.

The chain joins TRBV28 to TRBJ2-5; tentative D call: TRBD1 (6 bases). CDR1 and CDR2 (germline): MDHEN, SYDVKM. The CDR3 has 16 amino acids. Trimming shortened V by 5 bases and J by 2 bases, and 18 bases separated the two germline ends. This CDR3 reads CASSPSGCDRQETQYF. In DNA form, the CDR3 reads TGTGCCAGCAGTCCATCAGGGTGTGACAGGCAAGAGACCCAGTACTTC.

The chain carries TRBV19 and TRBJ1-2; D is unclear. V gave up 5 bases and J gave up 1 base, with 17 bases separating them. From germline, CDR1 is LNHDA and CDR2 SQIVND (reference sequence). This CDR3 contains 16 residues. This CDR3 is CASSFKTRAYNYGYTF. As DNA, the CDR3 is TGTGCCAGTAGTTTCAAGACGAGGGCCTATAACTATGGCTACACCTTC.

The V call is TRBV30, the J call TRBJ1-2; 7 bases fit TRBD1. Germline V lookup: CDR1 GTSNPN, CDR2 SVGIG (reference sequence). V trimming: 1 base; J trimming: 3 bases; junction bases outside the gene matches: 5. The CDR3 spans 14 residues. CDR3 in amino acids: CAWSGPGQYYGYTF. The CDR3, as DNA: TGTGCCTGGAGTGGTCCGGGACAGTACTATGGCTACACCTTC.

The V and J genes are TRBV19 and TRBJ2-7; a weak D match, TRBD2 (6 bases). CDR1 and CDR2 (germline): LNHDA, SQIVND (reference sequence). V lost 5 bases, J lost 4 bases, and 18 bases lay in between. The CDR3 contains 15 residues. DNA for the CDR3: TGTGCCAGTAGTCTCCCGGGAGTTGGGCTTTACGAGCAGTACTTC. Protein: CASSLPGVGLYEQYF.

This clone was observed a few times. This chain links TRBV6-1 with TRBJ1-2; no firm D call. Germline V CDR1 and CDR2: MNHNS, SASEGT. This CDR3 has 15 residues. Trimming cost V 8 bases and J 0 bases, with 16 bases left between them. Here the CDR3 reads CASGGSSDSNYGYTF. DNA for the CDR3: TGTGCCAGCGGAGGATCGTCGGACTCTAACTATGGCTACACCTTC.